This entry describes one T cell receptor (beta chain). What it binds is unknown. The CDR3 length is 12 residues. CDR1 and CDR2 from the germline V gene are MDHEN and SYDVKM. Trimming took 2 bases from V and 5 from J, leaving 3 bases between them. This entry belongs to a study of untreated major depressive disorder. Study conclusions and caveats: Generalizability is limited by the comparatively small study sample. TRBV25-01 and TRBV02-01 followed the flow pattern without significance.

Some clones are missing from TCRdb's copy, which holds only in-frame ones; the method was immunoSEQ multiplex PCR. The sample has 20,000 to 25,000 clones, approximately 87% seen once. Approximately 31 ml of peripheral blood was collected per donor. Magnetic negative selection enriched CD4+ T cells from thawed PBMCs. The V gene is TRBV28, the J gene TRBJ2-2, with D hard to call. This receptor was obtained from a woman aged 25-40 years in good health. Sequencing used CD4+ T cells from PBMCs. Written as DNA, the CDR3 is TGTGCCAGCAGTTTAGAAACCGGGGAGCTGTTTTTT. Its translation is CASSLETGELFF. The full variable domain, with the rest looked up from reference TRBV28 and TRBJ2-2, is DVKVTQSSRYLVKRTGEKVFLECVQDMDHENMFWYRQDPGLGLRLIYFSYDVKMKEKGDIPEGYSVSREKKERFSLILESASTNQTSMYLCASSLETGELFFGEGSRLTVL.